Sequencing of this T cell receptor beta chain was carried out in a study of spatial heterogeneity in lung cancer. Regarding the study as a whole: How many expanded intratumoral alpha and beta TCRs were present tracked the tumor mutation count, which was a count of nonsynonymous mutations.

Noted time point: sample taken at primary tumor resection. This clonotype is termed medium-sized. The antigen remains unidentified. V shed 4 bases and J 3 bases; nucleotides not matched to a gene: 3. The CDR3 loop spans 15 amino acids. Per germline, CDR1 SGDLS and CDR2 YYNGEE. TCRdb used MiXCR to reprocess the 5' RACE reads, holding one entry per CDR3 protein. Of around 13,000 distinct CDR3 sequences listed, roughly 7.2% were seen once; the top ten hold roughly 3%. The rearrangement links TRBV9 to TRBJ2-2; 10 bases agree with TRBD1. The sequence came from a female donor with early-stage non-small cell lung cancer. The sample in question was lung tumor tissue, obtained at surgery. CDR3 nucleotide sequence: TGTGCCAGCAGCCCGGGGACAGGGGACACCGGGGAGCTGTTTTTT. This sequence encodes CASSPGTGDTGELFF.